The entry below describes one T cell receptor (beta chain). The data are from a study of blood T cell repertoires in COVID-19. Whole-study context: Nucleic acid was either cDNA or gDNA, and it came from T cells, B-cell-depleted T cells, or PBMCs.

This CDR3 has 16 residues. Germline CDR1 and CDR2: KGHSY and FQNENV. The junction had 7 bases not matched to a gene; V was cut back by 6 bases and J by 0 bases. In the original workflow: The assay estimated nucleated cells by amplifying reference gene primers. Profiling relied on immunoSEQ multiplex PCR, and the TCRdb table lists in-frame clones only, not all of them. Clonal size and the V and J genes are those of that table, whereas D and trimming came from the DNA. The sample consists of about 370,000 clones, 75% to 90% of them appearing once. The material sequenced was PBMCs or T cells enriched from blood (not recorded which). This TCR was sampled from a man between 18 and 35 years old who had recovered from COVID-19. The chain employs TRBV16 and TRBJ2-2; TRBD2 aligns across 7 bases. The CDR3 DNA sequence: TGTGCCAGCAGTTGGGAGGGGACGGCGAACACCGGGGAGCTGTTTTTT. It specifies CASSWEGTANTGELFF.